Below are 8 T cell receptor beta chains sequenced from a single sample in a study of cytomegalovirus exposure and HLA in healthy donors. Researchers ran the PCR with 60 Vbeta and 13 Jbeta primers. The protocol was immunoSEQ multiplex PCR, while the TCRdb copy is restricted to in-frame clones and leaves out a portion. This table has around 150,000 clones, around 80% appearing once. Sequencing was carried out using PBMCs. Receptors originate from a man aged 25-40 years in good health.

DNA for the CDR3: TGTGCCAGCTCACCACCTCTCGGACAGGGAATTTCCTACGAGCAGTACTTC. Its protein product is CASSPPLGQGISYEQYF. The rearrangement uses TRBV18 and TRBJ2-7; 8 bases align to TRBD1. Germline loops: CDR1 KGHSH, CDR2 LQKENI. The CDR3 is made up of 17 amino acids. V shed 0 bases, J shed 1 base, and the junction held 8 bases outside the gene matches.

The chain carries TRBV7-3 and TRBJ2-7, with D tentatively TRBD2 (7 bases). CDR3 size: 13 residues. V shed 2 bases and J shed 6 bases, with 11 bases lying between them. Germline CDR1 and CDR2: SGHTA and FQGTGA. The CDR3 sequence: CASSLGGGGEQYF. In DNA, the CDR3 is TGTGCCAGCAGCTTAGGGGGGGGCGGCGAGCAGTACTTC.

This chain connects TRBV6-6 to TRBJ2-7; TRBD2 is a possible D gene (5 bases). Germline CDR1 reads MNHNY; CDR2 reads SVGAGI (reference sequence). Trimming stripped 10 bases from V and 5 bases from J, with 15 bases between. The CDR3 has 12 residues. The CDR3 bases are TGTGCCACCCTGCTGAGGGATGACGAGCAGTACTTC. It encodes CATLLRDDEQYF.

The chain links TRBV4-3 to TRBJ1-2, with D tentatively TRBD1 (6 bases). This CDR3 spans 18 amino acids. Germline V gene data show CDR1 as LGHNA and CDR2 as YSLEER. Trimming pared 1 base from V and 4 bases from J, leaving 22 bases between. For the CDR3, the DNA is TGCGCCAGCAGCCAAGGGCTACCACAGGGATCCCTCTTCTATGGCTACACCTTC. Amino acids: CASSQGLPQGSLFYGYTF.

This clone has a single count. This chain uses TRBV18 with TRBJ1-1, with a tentative D call TRBD1 (5 bases). CDR1 is KGHSH, CDR2 LQKENI, per germline. The CDR3 runs 13 residues. The germline V and J ends were trimmed by 3 bases and 1 base, with 6 bases remaining between them. CDR3 sequence (DNA): TGTGCCAGCTCACCCCAGGGGAACACTGAAGCTTTCTTT. Translating it yields CASSPQGNTEAFF. The whole variable domain, remainder taken from reference TRBV18 and TRBJ1-1, is NAGVMQNPRHLVRRRGQEARLRCSPMKGHSHVYWYRQLPEEGLKFMVYLQKENIIDESGMPKERFSAEFPKEGPSILRIQQVVRGDSAAYFCASSPQGNTEAFFGQGTRLTVV.

V gene TRBV19 combines with J gene TRBJ2-7, with TRBD1 matching 7 bases. CDR1 LNHDA and CDR2 SQIVND come from the germline V gene (reference sequence). CDR3 length: 13 amino acids. V shed 4 bases, J shed 4 bases, and the junction held 4 bases outside the gene matches. For the CDR3, the DNA is TGTGCCAGTAGTAGACCACAGGGGTACGAGCAGTACTTC. Protein sequence: CASSRPQGYEQYF.

The genes are TRBV14 and TRBJ2-3; 8 bases are a match to TRBD2. The CDR3 has 14 residues. From germline, CDR1 is SGHDN and CDR2 FVKESK. V trimming: 3 bases; J trimming: 3 bases; junction bases outside the gene matches: 2. The chain's CDR3 is CASSHIAGTDTQYF. CDR3 sequence (DNA): TGTGCCAGCAGCCACATAGCGGGAACAGATACGCAGTATTTT.

The V call is TRBV11-2, the J call TRBJ2-3, with D perhaps matching TRBD2 (6 bases). Germline-derived CDR1 and CDR2 are SGHAT and FQNNGV. Trimming left V 1 base short and J 1 base short, with 6 bases between. This CDR3 region has 14 residues. The CDR3 bases are TGTGCCAGCAGCTTAGGACTAGGCACAGATACGCAGTATTTT. Protein sequence: CASSLGLGTDTQYF.